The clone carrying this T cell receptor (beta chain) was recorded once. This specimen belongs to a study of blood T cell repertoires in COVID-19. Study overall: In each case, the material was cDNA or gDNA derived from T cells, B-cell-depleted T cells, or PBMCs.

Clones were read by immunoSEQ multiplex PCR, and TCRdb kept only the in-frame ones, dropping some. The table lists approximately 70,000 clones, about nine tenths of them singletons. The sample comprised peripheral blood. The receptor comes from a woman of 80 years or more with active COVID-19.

The chain's CDR3 is CASSWGQGAQETQYF. As DNA, the CDR3 is TGCGCCAGCAGCTGGGGACAGGGGGCCCAAGAGACCCAGTACTTC. This sequence joins TRBV5-1 and TRBJ2-5; 12 bases match TRBD1. Unmatched junction bases numbered 1, after V lost 3 bases and J lost 1 base. Germline CDR1 and CDR2: SGHRS and YFSETQ. The CDR3 has 15 residues.